This TCR beta chain was sequenced during a study of Ad26.COV2.S vaccination and SARS-CoV-2 variants. There are 11 residues in the CDR3. Germline V gene sequence: CDR1 MNHNY, CDR2 SVGAGI (reference sequence). The V gene lost 7 bases and the J gene lost 7 bases, with 8 bases spanning the gap. The treatment was: 15 to 20 received Ad26.COV2.S at low or high dose, single or two shots; roughly five received placebo; per-sample allocation not given. Each sample was drawn 63 days after the first injection (of vaccine or placebo). Sequencing was performed with immunoSEQ multiplex PCR; in TCRdb, only in-frame clones are kept and a portion is missing. The sample records about 680,000 clones, roughly 90% being singletons.

The clonotype was recovered from a person aged 18-60 years who received the Ad26.COV2.S COVID-19 vaccine or a placebo. The sample in question was peripheral blood, obtained in a trial of Ad26.COV2.S vaccine versus placebo. The chain has TRBV6-6 and TRBJ2-1, with no clear D. CDR3 sequence (DNA): TGTGCCAGCATTGTAGGAAATGAGCAGTTCTTC. Protein: CASIVGNEQFF.